These T cell receptor beta chains were read from a single sample in a study of blood T cell repertoires in COVID-19. Data came from immunoSEQ multiplex PCR; TCRdb stores just in-frame clones and leaves some out. The table includes almost 250,000 clones, around 86% detected once. Sequencing was carried out using peripheral blood. The receptors come from an elderly woman with COVID-19, enrolled during active disease. Each CDR3 is given with its conserved first and last residue. Fields, in order: J gene, D gene, V gene, clone size, CDR3 protein, CDR3 DNA. The D gene is left open where the match is weak. Not every row has a clone size; where given, it reads once, few, many or a size class.

j_gene: TRBJ1-2
d_gene: TRBD1
v_gene: TRBV11-2
abundance: -
CDR3aa: CASSPGQGHYGYTF
CDR3nt: TGTGCCAGCAGCCCGGGACAGGGGCACTATGGCTACACCTTC

j_gene: TRBJ2-3
d_gene: TRBD2
v_gene: TRBV29-1
abundance: -
CDR3aa: CSVAISLAGGLDTQYF
CDR3nt: TGCAGCGTAGCAATCAGCCTAGCGGGGGGGCTTGATACGCAGTATTTT

j_gene: TRBJ1-2
d_gene: -
v_gene: TRBV5-8
abundance: once
CDR3aa: CASSRAQGSYGYTF
CDR3nt: TGTGCCAGCAGCCGCGCCCAGGGAAGCTATGGCTACACCTTC

j_gene: TRBJ1-1
d_gene: -
v_gene: TRBV5-1
abundance: -
CDR3aa: CASSLPGLYTEAFF
CDR3nt: TGCGCCAGCAGCTTGCCGGGACTGTACACTGAAGCTTTCTTT

j_gene: TRBJ1-1
d_gene: TRBD1
v_gene: TRBV11-2
abundance: -
CDR3aa: CASSFRQGTEAFF
CDR3nt: TGTGCCAGCAGCTTTCGACAGGGCACTGAAGCTTTCTTT

j_gene: TRBJ1-2
d_gene: -
v_gene: TRBV15
abundance: -
CDR3aa: CATSQSYYGYTF
CDR3nt: TGTGCCACCTCACAATCGTACTATGGCTACACCTTC

j_gene: TRBJ1-4
d_gene: TRBD1
v_gene: TRBV5-4
abundance: -
CDR3aa: CASSLGQGRNEKLFF
CDR3nt: TGTGCCAGCAGCTTAGGACAGGGTCGCAATGAAAAACTGTTTTTT

j_gene: TRBJ1-3
d_gene: TRBD1
v_gene: TRBV5-6
abundance: few
CDR3aa: CASSPGQGAPVGNTIYF
CDR3nt: TGTGCCAGCAGCCCCGGACAGGGGGCGCCTGTCGGAAACACCATATATTTT

j_gene: TRBJ2-3
d_gene: -
v_gene: TRBV5-6
abundance: -
CDR3aa: CASSSPGGLTDTQYF
CDR3nt: TGTGCCAGCAGCTCGCCTGGGGGACTCACAGATACGCAGTATTTT

j_gene: TRBJ1-1
d_gene: -
v_gene: TRBV28
abundance: -
CDR3aa: CATQGGTEAFF
CDR3nt: TGTGCCACTCAGGGAGGAACTGAAGCTTTCTTT

j_gene: TRBJ1-2
d_gene: -
v_gene: TRBV29-1
abundance: -
CDR3aa: CSVEDPGQRNYGYTF
CDR3nt: TGCAGCGTTGAAGATCCCGGACAGAGGAACTATGGCTACACCTTC

j_gene: TRBJ2-5
d_gene: TRBD2
v_gene: TRBV7-2
abundance: -
CDR3aa: CASSSIGGGSPYQETQYF
CDR3nt: TGTGCCAGCAGCTCAATCGGCGGGGGGAGTCCGTACCAAGAGACCCAGTACTTC

j_gene: TRBJ1-5
d_gene: TRBD1
v_gene: TRBV7-9
abundance: few
CDR3aa: CASSTGTGVGQPQHF
CDR3nt: TGTGCCAGCAGCACCGGGACAGGCGTAGGCCAGCCCCAGCATTTT

j_gene: TRBJ2-4
d_gene: TRBD1
v_gene: TRBV7-8
abundance: few
CDR3aa: CASSRGQGSAKNIQYF
CDR3nt: TGTGCCAGCAGCCGAGGACAGGGCTCGGCCAAAAACATTCAGTACTTC

j_gene: TRBJ1-4
d_gene: TRBD1
v_gene: TRBV5-1
abundance: -
CDR3aa: CASKETGGETNEKLFF
CDR3nt: TGCGCCAGCAAGGAAACAGGGGGCGAAACTAATGAAAAACTGTTTTTT

j_gene: TRBJ1-6
d_gene: TRBD1
v_gene: TRBV28
abundance: once
CDR3aa: CASSTGQEIGALHF
CDR3nt: TGTGCCAGCAGCACGGGACAGGAGATCGGGGCCCTCCACTTT

j_gene: TRBJ1-1
d_gene: -
v_gene: TRBV29-1
abundance: -
CDR3aa: CSVEKATEAFF
CDR3nt: TGCAGCGTTGAGAAAGCTACTGAAGCTTTCTTT

j_gene: TRBJ1-5
d_gene: -
v_gene: TRBV2
abundance: -
CDR3aa: CASSPGGKGSQPQHF
CDR3nt: TGTGCCAGCAGTCCGGGGGGGAAGGGTAGTCAGCCCCAGCATTTT

j_gene: TRBJ2-2
d_gene: -
v_gene: TRBV11-2
abundance: -
CDR3aa: CASSTPTGELFF
CDR3nt: TGTGCCAGCAGCACACCCACCGGGGAGCTGTTTTTT

j_gene: TRBJ1-2
d_gene: TRBD1
v_gene: TRBV5-1
abundance: once
CDR3aa: CASSDRGENGYTF
CDR3nt: TGCGCCAGCAGCGACAGGGGTGAAAACGGCTACACCTTC

j_gene: TRBJ2-3
d_gene: TRBD2
v_gene: TRBV5-1
abundance: once
CDR3aa: CASSLAASGGTDTQYF
CDR3nt: TGCGCCAGCAGCTTGGCGGCTAGCGGGGGGACAGATACGCAGTATTTT

j_gene: TRBJ2-3
d_gene: TRBD1
v_gene: TRBV3-1/TRBV3-2
abundance: -
CDR3aa: CASSQALTGGGRGDTQYF
CDR3nt: TGTGCCAGCAGCCAAGCACTAACAGGGGGCGGTCGGGGAGATACGCAGTATTTT

j_gene: TRBJ1-1
d_gene: -
v_gene: TRBV6-2/TRBV6-3
abundance: once
CDR3aa: CASSYSRTSTEAFF
CDR3nt: TGTGCCAGCAGTTACTCGCGGACAAGCACTGAAGCTTTCTTT

j_gene: TRBJ2-5
d_gene: -
v_gene: TRBV19
abundance: once
CDR3aa: CASSIGLVPMSQYF
CDR3nt: TGTGCCAGTAGTATAGGTCTAGTTCCGATGTCCCAGTACTTC

j_gene: TRBJ2-2
d_gene: -
v_gene: TRBV5-4
abundance: -
CDR3aa: CASSLDLGSTGELFF
CDR3nt: TGTGCCAGCAGCTTAGACCTGGGCTCCACCGGGGAGCTGTTTTTT

j_gene: TRBJ1-1
d_gene: -
v_gene: TRBV11-2
abundance: once
CDR3aa: CASSFRSRNTEAFF
CDR3nt: TGTGCCAGCAGCTTTAGGTCTAGGAACACTGAAGCTTTCTTT

j_gene: TRBJ1-1
d_gene: -
v_gene: TRBV2
abundance: few
CDR3aa: CASSEIGGTEAFF
CDR3nt: TGTGCCAGCAGTGAGATAGGGGGCACTGAAGCTTTCTTT

j_gene: TRBJ1-3
d_gene: TRBD1
v_gene: TRBV30
abundance: -
CDR3aa: CAWNSGGGNTIYF
CDR3nt: TGTGCCTGGAACTCAGGGGGTGGAAACACCATATATTTT

j_gene: TRBJ1-2
d_gene: TRBD1
v_gene: TRBV19
abundance: -
CDR3aa: CASSPGGDYGYTF
CDR3nt: TGTGCCAGTAGCCCAGGGGGCGACTATGGCTACACCTTC

j_gene: TRBJ1-5
d_gene: TRBD1
v_gene: TRBV10-2
abundance: -
CDR3aa: CASSAQGTQPQHF
CDR3nt: TGCGCCAGCAGCGCACAGGGGACTCAGCCCCAGCATTTT

j_gene: TRBJ1-2
d_gene: -
v_gene: TRBV19
abundance: -
CDR3aa: CASSIDRNYGYTF
CDR3nt: TGTGCCAGTAGTATAGACAGAAACTATGGCTACACCTTC

j_gene: TRBJ1-1
d_gene: TRBD1
v_gene: TRBV5-1
abundance: few
CDR3aa: CASLGQGNTEAFF
CDR3nt: TGCGCCAGCCTGGGACAGGGGAACACTGAAGCTTTCTTT

j_gene: TRBJ1-2
d_gene: -
v_gene: TRBV28
abundance: once
CDR3aa: CASRRPGVGRNYGYTF
CDR3nt: TGTGCCAGCAGACGACCCGGCGTGGGGCGAAACTATGGCTACACCTTC

j_gene: TRBJ1-2
d_gene: TRBD1
v_gene: TRBV11-2
abundance: -
CDR3aa: CASSRPGQGNYGYTF
CDR3nt: TGTGCCAGCAGCCGACCGGGACAGGGAAACTATGGCTACACCTTC

j_gene: TRBJ1-5
d_gene: -
v_gene: TRBV5-8
abundance: -
CDR3aa: CASSFGGASNQPQHF
CDR3nt: TGTGCCAGCAGCTTCGGGGGGGCAAGCAATCAGCCCCAGCATTTT

j_gene: TRBJ1-5
d_gene: -
v_gene: TRBV7-9
abundance: -
CDR3aa: CASSLGARGEEPQHF
CDR3nt: TGTGCCAGCAGCTTAGGCGCTCGAGGAGAAGAGCCCCAGCATTTT

j_gene: TRBJ1-1
d_gene: -
v_gene: TRBV7-2
abundance: -
CDR3aa: CASSYQGFEAFF
CDR3nt: TGTGCCAGCAGCTACCAGGGGTTTGAAGCTTTCTTT

j_gene: TRBJ1-2
d_gene: -
v_gene: TRBV3-1/TRBV3-2
abundance: -
CDR3aa: CASSPEGRGYTF
CDR3nt: TGTGCCAGCAGCCCCGAGGGTCGGGGCTACACCTTC

j_gene: TRBJ1-6
d_gene: -
v_gene: TRBV5-1
abundance: -
CDR3aa: CASSEQGRSPLHF
CDR3nt: TGCGCCAGCAGCGAACAGGGAAGGTCACCCCTCCACTTT

j_gene: TRBJ1-2
d_gene: -
v_gene: TRBV11-2
abundance: -
CDR3aa: CASSLSIRGDVNYGYTF
CDR3nt: TGTGCCAGCAGCTTATCTATAAGGGGCGATGTCAACTATGGCTACACCTTC

j_gene: TRBJ2-5
d_gene: -
v_gene: TRBV3-1/TRBV3-2
abundance: -
CDR3aa: CASSLPRTQGLQETQYF
CDR3nt: TGTGCCAGCAGCCTACCTCGGACGCAGGGCCTCCAAGAGACCCAGTACTTC

j_gene: TRBJ2-1
d_gene: TRBD2
v_gene: TRBV7-3
abundance: once
CDR3aa: CASSPLAGGSPREQFF
CDR3nt: TGTGCCAGCAGCCCGTTAGCGGGGGGCTCGCCGCGGGAGCAGTTCTTC